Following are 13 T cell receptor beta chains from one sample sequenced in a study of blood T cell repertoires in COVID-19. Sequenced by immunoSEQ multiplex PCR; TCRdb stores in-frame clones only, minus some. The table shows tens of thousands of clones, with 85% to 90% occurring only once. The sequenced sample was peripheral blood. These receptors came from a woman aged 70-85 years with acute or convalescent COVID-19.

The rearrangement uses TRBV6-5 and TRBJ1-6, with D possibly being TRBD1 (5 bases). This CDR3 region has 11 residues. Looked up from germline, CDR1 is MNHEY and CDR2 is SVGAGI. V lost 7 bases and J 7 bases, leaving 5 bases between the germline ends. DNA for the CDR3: TGTGCCAGCAAGGGGAATTCACCCCTCCACTTT. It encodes CASKGNSPLHF.

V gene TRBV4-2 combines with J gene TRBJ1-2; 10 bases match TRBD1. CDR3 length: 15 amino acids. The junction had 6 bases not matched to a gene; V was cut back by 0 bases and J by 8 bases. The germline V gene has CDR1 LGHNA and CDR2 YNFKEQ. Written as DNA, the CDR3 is TGTGCCAGCAGCCAAGATTCCGGGACAGGGGTGGGCTACACCTTC. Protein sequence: CASSQDSGTGVGYTF.

CDR3 region: CASIQGGTDTQYF. The CDR3, as DNA: TGTGCCAGCATTCAGGGTGGTACAGATACGCAGTATTTT. The chain has TRBV5-4 and TRBJ2-3; D might be TRBD1 (5 bases). V lost 6 bases to trimming and J lost 3 bases, with 11 bases between them. The CDR3 is 13 residues long. CDR1 and CDR2 from the germline V gene are SGHNT and YYREEE (reference sequence).

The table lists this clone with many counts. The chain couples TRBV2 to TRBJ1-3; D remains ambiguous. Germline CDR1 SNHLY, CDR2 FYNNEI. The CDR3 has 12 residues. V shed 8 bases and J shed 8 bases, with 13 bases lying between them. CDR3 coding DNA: TGTGCCAGCGGGTCAGGTCGGCACACCATATATTTT. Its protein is CASGSGRHTIYF. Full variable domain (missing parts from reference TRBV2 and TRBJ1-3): EPEVTQTPSHQVTQMGQEVILRCVPISNHLYFYWYRQILGQKVEFLVSFYNNEISEKSEIFDDQFSVERPDGSNFTLKIRSTKLEDSAMYFCASGSGRHTIYFGEGSWLTVV.

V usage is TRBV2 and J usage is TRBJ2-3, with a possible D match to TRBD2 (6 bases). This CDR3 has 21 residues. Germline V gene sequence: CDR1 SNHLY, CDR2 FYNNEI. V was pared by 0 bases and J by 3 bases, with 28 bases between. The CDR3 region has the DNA TGTGCCAGCAGTGAAGCGCTTTTGGGGCTGTTGGGGGGACGAGGGACAGATACGCAGTATTTT. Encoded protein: CASSEALLGLLGGRGTDTQYF.

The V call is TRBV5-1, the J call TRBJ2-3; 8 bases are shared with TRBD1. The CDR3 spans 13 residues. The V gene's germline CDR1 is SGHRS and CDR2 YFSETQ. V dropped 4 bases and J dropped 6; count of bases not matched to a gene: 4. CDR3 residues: CASSARQGDTQYF. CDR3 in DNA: TGCGCCAGCAGCGCAAGACAGGGGGATACGCAGTATTTT.

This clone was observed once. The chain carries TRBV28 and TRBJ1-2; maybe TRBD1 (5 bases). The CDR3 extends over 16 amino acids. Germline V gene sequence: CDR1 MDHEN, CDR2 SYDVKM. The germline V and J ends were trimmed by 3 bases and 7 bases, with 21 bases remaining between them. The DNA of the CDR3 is TGTGCCAGCAGTTTCTCGCTGACCTCAGGGAAGTTTGGCTACACCTTC. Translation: CASSFSLTSGKFGYTF.

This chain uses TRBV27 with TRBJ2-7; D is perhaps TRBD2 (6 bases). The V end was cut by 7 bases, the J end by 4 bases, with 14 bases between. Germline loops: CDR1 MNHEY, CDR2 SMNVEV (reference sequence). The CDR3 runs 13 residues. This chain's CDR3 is CASNSPGGYEQYF. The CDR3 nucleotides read TGTGCCAGCAACTCTCCAGGAGGGTACGAGCAGTACTTC.

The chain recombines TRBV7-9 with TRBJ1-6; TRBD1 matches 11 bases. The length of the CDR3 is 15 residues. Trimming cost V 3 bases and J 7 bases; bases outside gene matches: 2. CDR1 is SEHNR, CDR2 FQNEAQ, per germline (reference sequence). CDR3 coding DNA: TGTGCCAGCAGCTTCGGGGACAGGGGGAATTCACCCCTCCACTTT. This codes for CASSFGDRGNSPLHF. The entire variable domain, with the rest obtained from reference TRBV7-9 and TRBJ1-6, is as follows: DTGVSQNPRHKITKRGQNVTFRCDPISEHNRLYWYRQTLGQGPEFLTYFQNEAQLEKSRLLSDRFSAERPKGSFSTLEIQRTEQGDSAMYLCASSFGDRGNSPLHFGNGTRLTVT.

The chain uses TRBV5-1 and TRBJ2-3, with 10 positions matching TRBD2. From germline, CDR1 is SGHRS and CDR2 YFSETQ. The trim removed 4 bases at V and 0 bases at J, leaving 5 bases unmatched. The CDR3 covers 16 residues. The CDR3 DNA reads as TGCGCCAGCAGCCTCCTAGCGGGAGCTAGCACAGATACGCAGTATTTT. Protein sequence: CASSLLAGASTDTQYF.

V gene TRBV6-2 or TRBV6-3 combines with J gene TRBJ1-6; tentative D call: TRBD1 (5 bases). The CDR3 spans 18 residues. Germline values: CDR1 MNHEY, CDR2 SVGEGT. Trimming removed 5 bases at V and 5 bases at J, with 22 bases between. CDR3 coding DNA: TGTGCCAGCAGTCTCCCTCTCGGACGGGGACTTGATAATTCACCCCTCCACTTT. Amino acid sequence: CASSLPLGRGLDNSPLHF.

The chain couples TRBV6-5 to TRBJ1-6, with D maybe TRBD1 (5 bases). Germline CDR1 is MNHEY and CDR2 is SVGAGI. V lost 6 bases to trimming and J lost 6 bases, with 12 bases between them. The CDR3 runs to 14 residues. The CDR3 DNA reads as TGTGCCAGCAGAAGGGGTTCCCTTAATTCACCCCTCCACTTT. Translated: CASRRGSLNSPLHF.

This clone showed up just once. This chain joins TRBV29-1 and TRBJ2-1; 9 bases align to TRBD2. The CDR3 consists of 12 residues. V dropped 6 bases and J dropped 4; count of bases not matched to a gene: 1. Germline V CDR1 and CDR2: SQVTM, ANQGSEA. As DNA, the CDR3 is TGCAGCGTAGCGGGAGGATACAATGAGCAGTTCTTC. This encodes CSVAGGYNEQFF.